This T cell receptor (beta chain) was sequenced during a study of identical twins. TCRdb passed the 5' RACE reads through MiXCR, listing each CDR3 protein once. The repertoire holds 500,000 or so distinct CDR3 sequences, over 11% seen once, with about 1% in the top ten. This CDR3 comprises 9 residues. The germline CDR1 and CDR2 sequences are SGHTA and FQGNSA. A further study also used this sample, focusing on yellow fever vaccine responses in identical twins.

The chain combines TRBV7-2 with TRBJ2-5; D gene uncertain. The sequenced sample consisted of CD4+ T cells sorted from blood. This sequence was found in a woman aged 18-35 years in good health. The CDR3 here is CALPGTQYF. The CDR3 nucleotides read TGTGCTCTCCCCGGGACCCAGTACTTC.